This T cell receptor beta chain stems from a study of shared T cell receptors in the human thymus. TCRdb's table, derived via immunoSEQ multiplex PCR, lists solely in-frame clones and lacks some. The table has roughly 550,000 clones, 75% to 85% seen once. CDR1 MGHRA and CDR2 YSYEKL come from the germline V gene. V lost 2 bases to trimming and J lost 0 bases, with 5 bases between them. There are 14 residues in the CDR3. These sequences were also reported in another study, on human thymus T cells. That work adds: The thymus tissue came from resections taken during corrective heart surgery.

This chain links TRBV4-1 with TRBJ1-5, with no clear D. The sequenced sample was thymocytes. This TCR came from a boy under three years old with a congenital heart defect. The CDR3 is CASSQPHSNQPQHF. Written as DNA, the CDR3 is TGCGCCAGCAGCCAACCCCATAGCAATCAGCCCCAGCATTTT.